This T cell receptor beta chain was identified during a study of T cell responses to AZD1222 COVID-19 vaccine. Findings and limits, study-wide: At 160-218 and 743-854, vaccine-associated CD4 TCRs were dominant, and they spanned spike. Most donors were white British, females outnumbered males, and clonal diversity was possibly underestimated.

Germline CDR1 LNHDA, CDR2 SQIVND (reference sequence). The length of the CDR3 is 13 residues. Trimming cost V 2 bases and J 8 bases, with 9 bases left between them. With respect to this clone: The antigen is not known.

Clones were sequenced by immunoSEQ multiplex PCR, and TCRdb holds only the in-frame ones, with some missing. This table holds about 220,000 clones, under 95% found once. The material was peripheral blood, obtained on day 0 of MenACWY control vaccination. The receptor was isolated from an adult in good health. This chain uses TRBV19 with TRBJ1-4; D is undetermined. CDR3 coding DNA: TGTGCCAGTAGTATAATAGAGTACGAAAAACTGTTTTTT. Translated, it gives CASSIIEYEKLFF.